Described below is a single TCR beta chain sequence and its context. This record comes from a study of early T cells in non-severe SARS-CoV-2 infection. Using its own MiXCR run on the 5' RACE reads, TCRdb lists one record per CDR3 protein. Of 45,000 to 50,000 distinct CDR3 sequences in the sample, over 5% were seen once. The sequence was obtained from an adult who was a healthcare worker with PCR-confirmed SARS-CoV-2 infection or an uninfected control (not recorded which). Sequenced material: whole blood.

CDR3 protein: CAWAEGQGAYEQYF. The CDR3, as DNA: TGTGCCTGGGCGGAAGGGCAGGGGGCCTACGAGCAGTACTTC. The chain is built from TRBV30 and TRBJ2-7; 7 bases are shared with TRBD1. CDR1 and CDR2 from the germline V gene are GTSNPN and SVGIG (reference sequence). The ends lost 5 bases at V and 2 bases at J; junction bases unmatched: 9. This CDR3 is built from 14 residues.